There are a few counts of the clone carrying this T cell receptor beta chain. This CDR3 is 17 amino acids long. CDR1 is SGHAT and CDR2 is FQNNGV in the germline V gene. V dropped 2 bases and J dropped 0 bases, with 15 bases sitting between them. In TCRdb, the 5' RACE reads were re-called with MiXCR into one record per CDR3 protein. Of approximately 50,000 distinct CDR3 sequences listed, roughly an eighth are singletons. The sample comes from a study of early T cells in non-severe SARS-CoV-2 infection. The chain employs TRBV11-2 and TRBJ2-3; possibly TRBD2 for D (5 bases). Sequencing used whole blood, obtained at baseline. This clonotype was obtained from an adult who was a healthcare worker with PCR-confirmed SARS-CoV-2 infection or an uninfected control (not recorded which). The CDR3 loop reads CASSLSNTGRSTDTQYF. The CDR3 region has the DNA TGTGCCAGCAGCTTAAGTAACACGGGGAGAAGCACAGATACGCAGTATTTT. Full variable domain (rest looked up from reference TRBV11-2 and TRBJ2-3): EAGVAQSPRYKIIEKRQSVAFWCNPISGHATLYWYQQILGQGPKLLIQFQNNGVVDDSQLPKDRFSAERLKGVDSTLKIQPAKLEDSAVYLCASSLSNTGRSTDTQYFGPGTRLTVL.